A single sample gave rise to the 4 T cell receptor beta chains below, sequenced in a study of T cell repertoires in cytomegalovirus infection. One entry per CDR3 protein, called by TCRdb with MiXCR from the reads. The sample holds roughly 500,000 distinct CDR3 sequences, around 10% seen once. Sequencing was performed on PBMCs. These receptors were collected from a human donor in good health (CMV status not recorded). Some clones in this sample may be carry-over from other donors' samples.

This clonotype has at least ten counts. The rearrangement links TRBV28 to TRBJ2-7, with TRBD1 matching 10 bases. J gave up 2 bases and V 2 bases, and 12 bases lay outside the gene matches. Germline V gene lookup returns CDR1 MDHEN and CDR2 SYDVKM. The CDR3 length is 18 residues. CDR3 nucleotide sequence: TGTGCCAGCAGTTTAGGGAGGACTGGGACAGGGGACCCCTACGAGCAGTACTTC. This codes for CASSLGRTGTGDPYEQYF.

This clonotype was seen many times. A read error may produce the germline difference seen at one junction end. This chain joins TRBV5-1 and TRBJ2-1, with TRBD2 matching over 7 bases. Germline V gene sequence: CDR1 SGHRS, CDR2 YFSETQ. This CDR3 region has 15 residues. CDR3 loop: CASSLAGFSYNEQFF. The DNA of the CDR3 is TGTGCCAGCAGTTTAGCGGGCTTCTCCTACAATGAGCAGTTCTTC.

This clonotype was found many times. The rearrangement uses TRBV25-1 and TRBJ1-1, with D perhaps matching TRBD1 (5 bases). Germline V CDR1 and CDR2: MGHDK, SYGVNS. This CDR3 is 17 amino acids long. V was shortened by 4 bases and J by 1 base, with 19 bases between the two germline ends. This chain's CDR3 is CASSAYPKGRQNTEAFF. The CDR3 nucleotides read TGTGCCAGCAGTGCTTATCCTAAGGGACGGCAGAACACTGAAGCTTTCTTT. Full variable domain (rest looked up from reference TRBV25-1 and TRBJ1-1): EADIYQTPRYLVIGTGKKITLECSQTMGHDKMYWYQQDPGMELHLIHYSYGVNSTEKGDLSSESTVSRIRTEHFPLTLESARPSHTSQYLCASSAYPKGRQNTEAFFGQGTRLTVV.

This chain joins TRBV9 and TRBJ2-1; no reliable D call. The CDR3 length is 14 residues. Germline CDR1 reads SGDLS; CDR2 reads YYNGEE. V gave up 0 bases and J gave up 2 bases, with 6 bases separating them. CDR3 DNA sequence: TGTGCCAGCAGCGTAGCGGGTACCTACAATGAGCAGTTCTTC. Translating gives CASSVAGTYNEQFF.